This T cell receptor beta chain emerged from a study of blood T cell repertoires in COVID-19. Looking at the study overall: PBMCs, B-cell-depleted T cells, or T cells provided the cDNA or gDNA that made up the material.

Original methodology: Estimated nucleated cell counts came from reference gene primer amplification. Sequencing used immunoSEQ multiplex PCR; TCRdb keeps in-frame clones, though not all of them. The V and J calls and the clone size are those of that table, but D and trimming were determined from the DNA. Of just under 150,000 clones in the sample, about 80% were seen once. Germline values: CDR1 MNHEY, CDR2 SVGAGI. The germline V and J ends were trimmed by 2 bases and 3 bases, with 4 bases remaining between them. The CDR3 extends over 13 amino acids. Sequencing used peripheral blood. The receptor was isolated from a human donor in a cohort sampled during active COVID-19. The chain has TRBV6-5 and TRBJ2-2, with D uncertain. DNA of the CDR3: TGTGCCAGCAGTTACCAGGACACCGGGGAGCTGTTTTTT. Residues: CASSYQDTGELFF.